This T cell receptor beta chain was sequenced for a study of shared clonotypes between healthy human individuals. Study background: Per-donor plates numbered three CD4 naive, three CD4 memory, two CD8 naive and one CD8 memory. Study-level findings and limits: Unshared clonotypes carried lower generation probabilities than those common to all four donors. Four donors held about 5% of naive CD4 clonotypes in common. Rarefaction revealed incomplete sorted-subset sequencing despite large depth.

The CDR3 sequence is 15 residues long. V was trimmed by 11 bases and J by 9 bases, leaving 26 bases between them. The germline V gene encodes CDR1 MNHEY and CDR2 SMNVEV (reference sequence). Data came from immunoSEQ multiplex PCR; TCRdb stores just in-frame clones and leaves some out. The data show roughly 2.5 million clones, with around nine tenths seen just once and around 0.14% held by the top ten. This clone has only one observation. Antigen unknown. This receptor was identified in a man younger than 35 in good health. The material sequenced was naive CD4+ T cells sorted from blood. As to subset: CD45RA+ positively selected. The genes are TRBV27 and TRBJ1-5; D is unresolved. The chain's CDR3 is CAALGSDLRKGPQHF. CDR3 DNA sequence: TGTGCCGCCCTCGGCTCGGACCTGCGCAAAGGGCCCCAGCATTTT.